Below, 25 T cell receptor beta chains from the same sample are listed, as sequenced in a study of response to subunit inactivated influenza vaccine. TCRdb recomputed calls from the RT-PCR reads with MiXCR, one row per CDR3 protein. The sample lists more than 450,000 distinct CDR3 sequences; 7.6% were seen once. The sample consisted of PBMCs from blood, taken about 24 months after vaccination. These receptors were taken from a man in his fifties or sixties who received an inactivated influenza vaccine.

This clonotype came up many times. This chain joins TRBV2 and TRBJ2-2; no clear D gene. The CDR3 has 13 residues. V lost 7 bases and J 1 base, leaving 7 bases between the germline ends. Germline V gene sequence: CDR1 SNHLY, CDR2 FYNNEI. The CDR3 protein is CASNQLNTGELFF. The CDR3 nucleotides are TGTGCCAGCAACCAGTTGAACACCGGGGAGCTGTTTTTT.

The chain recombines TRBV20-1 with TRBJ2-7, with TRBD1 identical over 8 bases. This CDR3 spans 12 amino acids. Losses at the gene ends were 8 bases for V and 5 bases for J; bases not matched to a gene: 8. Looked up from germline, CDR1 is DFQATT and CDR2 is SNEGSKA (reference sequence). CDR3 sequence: CSTTDRAHEQYF. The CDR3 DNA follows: TGCAGTACGACGGACAGGGCCCACGAGCAGTACTTC.

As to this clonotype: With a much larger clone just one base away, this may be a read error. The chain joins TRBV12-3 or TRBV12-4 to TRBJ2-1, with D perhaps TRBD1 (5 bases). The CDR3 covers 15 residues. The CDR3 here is CASSKRTTTYNVQFF. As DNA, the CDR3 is TGTGCCAGCAGTAAACGGACAACCACCTACAATGTGCAGTTCTTC.

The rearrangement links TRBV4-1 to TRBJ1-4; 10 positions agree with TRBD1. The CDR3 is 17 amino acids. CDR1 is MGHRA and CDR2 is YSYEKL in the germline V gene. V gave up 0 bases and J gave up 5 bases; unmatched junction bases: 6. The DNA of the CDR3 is TGCGCCAGCAGCCAAGATCCCGGGACAGGGGCCAATGAAAAACTGTTTTTT. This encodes CASSQDPGTGANEKLFF.

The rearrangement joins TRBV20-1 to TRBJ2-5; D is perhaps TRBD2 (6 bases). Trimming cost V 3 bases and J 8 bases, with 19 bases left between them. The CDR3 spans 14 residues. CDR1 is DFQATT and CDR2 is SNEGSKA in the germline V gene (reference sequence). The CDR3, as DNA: TGCAGTGCTAGTCCGAACTTGGGGGGACCTACCCAGTACTTC. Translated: CSASPNLGGPTQYF.

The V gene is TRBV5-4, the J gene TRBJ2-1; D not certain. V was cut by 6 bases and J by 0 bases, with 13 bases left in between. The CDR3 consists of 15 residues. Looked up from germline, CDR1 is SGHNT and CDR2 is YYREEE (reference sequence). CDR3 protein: CASTKDGSSYNEQFF. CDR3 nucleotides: TGTGCCAGCACTAAGGACGGTAGCTCCTACAATGAGCAGTTCTTC.

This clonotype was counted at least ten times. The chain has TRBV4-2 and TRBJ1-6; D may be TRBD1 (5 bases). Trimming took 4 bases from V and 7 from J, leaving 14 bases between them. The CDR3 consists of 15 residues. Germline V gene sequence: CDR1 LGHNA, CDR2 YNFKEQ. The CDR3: CASSPQAGFNSPLHF. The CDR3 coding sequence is TGTGCCAGCAGCCCTCAGGCAGGGTTCAATTCACCCCTCCACTTT.

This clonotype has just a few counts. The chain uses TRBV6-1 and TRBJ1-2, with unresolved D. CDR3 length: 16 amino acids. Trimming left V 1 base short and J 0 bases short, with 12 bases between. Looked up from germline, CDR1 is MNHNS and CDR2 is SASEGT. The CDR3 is CASSEGTGMTNYGYTF. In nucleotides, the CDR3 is TGTGCCAGCAGTGAAGGGACGGGGATGACTAACTATGGCTACACCTTC.

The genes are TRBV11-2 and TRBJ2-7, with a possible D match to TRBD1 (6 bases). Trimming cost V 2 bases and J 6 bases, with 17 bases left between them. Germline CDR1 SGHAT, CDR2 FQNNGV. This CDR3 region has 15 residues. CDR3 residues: CASSLYTGNVREQYF. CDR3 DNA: TGTGCCAGCAGCTTATATACAGGGAATGTTCGCGAGCAGTACTTC.

The CDR3 loop reads CASSLRGTGSYEQYF. The CDR3 DNA reads as TGTGCCAGCAGCCTGAGGGGGACAGGGAGCTACGAGCAGTACTTC. V and J are TRBV14 and TRBJ2-7; 9 bases map to TRBD1. Germline V gene sequence: CDR1 SGHDN, CDR2 FVKESK. V gave up 4 bases and J gave up 3 bases; unmatched junction bases: 7. The CDR3 has 15 amino acids. The full variable domain, with the rest looked up from reference TRBV14 and TRBJ2-7, is EAGVTQFPSHSVIEKGQTVTLRCDPISGHDNLYWYRRVMGKEIKFLLHFVKESKQDESGMPNNRFLAERTGGTYSTLKVQPAELEDSGVYFCASSLRGTGSYEQYFGPGTRLTVT.

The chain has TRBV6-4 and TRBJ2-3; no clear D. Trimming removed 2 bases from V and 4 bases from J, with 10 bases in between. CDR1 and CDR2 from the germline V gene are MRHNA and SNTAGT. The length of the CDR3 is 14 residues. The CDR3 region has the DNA TGTGCCAGCAGTGACCAATCCAACGCAGATACGCAGTATTTT. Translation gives CASSDQSNADTQYF.

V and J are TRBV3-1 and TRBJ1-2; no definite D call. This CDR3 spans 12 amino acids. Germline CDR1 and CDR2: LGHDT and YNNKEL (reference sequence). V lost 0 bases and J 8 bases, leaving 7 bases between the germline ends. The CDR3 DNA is TGTGCCAGCAGCCAAGAAGGAATAGGCTACACCTTC. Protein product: CASSQEGIGYTF.

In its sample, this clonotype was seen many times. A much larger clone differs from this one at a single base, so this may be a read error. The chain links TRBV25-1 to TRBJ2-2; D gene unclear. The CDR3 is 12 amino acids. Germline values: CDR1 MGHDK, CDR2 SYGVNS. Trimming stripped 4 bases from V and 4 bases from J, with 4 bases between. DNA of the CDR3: TGTGCCAGCAGTGTTGGCACCGGGGAGCTGTTTTTT. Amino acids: CASSVGTGELFF.

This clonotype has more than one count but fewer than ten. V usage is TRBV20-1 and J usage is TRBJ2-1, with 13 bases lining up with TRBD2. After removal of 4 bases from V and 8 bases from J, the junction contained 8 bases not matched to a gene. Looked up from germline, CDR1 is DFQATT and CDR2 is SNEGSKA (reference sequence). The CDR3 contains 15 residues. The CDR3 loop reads CSAKGTSGVEDEQFF. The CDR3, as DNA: TGCAGTGCTAAAGGGACTAGCGGGGTAGAGGATGAGCAGTTCTTC.

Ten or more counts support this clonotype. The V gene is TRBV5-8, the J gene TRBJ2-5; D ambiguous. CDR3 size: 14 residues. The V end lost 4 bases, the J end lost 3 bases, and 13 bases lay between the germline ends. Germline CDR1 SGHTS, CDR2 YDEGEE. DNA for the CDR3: TGTGCCAGCAGCCCCGGATTCTCCAAAGAGACCCAGTACTTC. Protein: CASSPGFSKETQYF. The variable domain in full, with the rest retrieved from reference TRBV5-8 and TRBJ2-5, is EAGVTQSPTHLIKTRGQQATLRCSPISGHTSVYWYQQALGLGLQFLLWYDEGEERNRGNFPPRFSGRQFPNYSSELNVNALELEDSALYLCASSPGFSKETQYFGPGTRLLVL.

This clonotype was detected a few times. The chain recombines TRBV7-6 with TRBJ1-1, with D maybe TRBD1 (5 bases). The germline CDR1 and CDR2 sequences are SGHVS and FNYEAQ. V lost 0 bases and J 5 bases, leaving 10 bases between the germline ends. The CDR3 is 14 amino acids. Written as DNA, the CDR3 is TGTGCCAGCAGCTTAGCGTTTGGGGGTACTGAAGCTTTCTTT. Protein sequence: CASSLAFGGTEAFF.

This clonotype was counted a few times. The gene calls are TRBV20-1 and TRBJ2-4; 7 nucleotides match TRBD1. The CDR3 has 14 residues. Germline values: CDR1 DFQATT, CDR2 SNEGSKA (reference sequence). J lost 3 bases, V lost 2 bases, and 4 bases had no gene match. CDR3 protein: CSARYRDSKNIQYF. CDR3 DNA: TGCAGTGCTAGATACCGGGACAGCAAAAACATTCAGTACTTC.

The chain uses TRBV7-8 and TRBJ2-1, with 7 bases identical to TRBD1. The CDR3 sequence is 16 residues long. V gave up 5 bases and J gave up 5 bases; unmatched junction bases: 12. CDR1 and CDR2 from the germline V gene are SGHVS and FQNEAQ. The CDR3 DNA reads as TGTGCCAGCAGCGGACCGGGACAGACATTAGACAATGAGCAGTTCTTC. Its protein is CASSGPGQTLDNEQFF.

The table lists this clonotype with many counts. The CDR3 coding sequence is TGCAGTGCTAGGAACAGCGGGGGGAACACAGATACGCAGTATTTT. It translates to CSARNSGGNTDTQYF. V is TRBV20-1 and J is TRBJ2-3, with 9 bases identical to TRBD2. Germline values: CDR1 DFQATT, CDR2 SNEGSKA (reference sequence). V lost 3 bases to trimming and J lost 2 bases; unmatched junction nucleotides: 6. The CDR3 consists of 15 residues.

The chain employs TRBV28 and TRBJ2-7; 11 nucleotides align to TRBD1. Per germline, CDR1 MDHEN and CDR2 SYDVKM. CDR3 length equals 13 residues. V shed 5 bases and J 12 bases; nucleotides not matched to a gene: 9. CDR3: CASSPRTGGPLYF. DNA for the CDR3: TGTGCCAGCAGTCCACGGACAGGGGGCCCTCTGTACTTC.

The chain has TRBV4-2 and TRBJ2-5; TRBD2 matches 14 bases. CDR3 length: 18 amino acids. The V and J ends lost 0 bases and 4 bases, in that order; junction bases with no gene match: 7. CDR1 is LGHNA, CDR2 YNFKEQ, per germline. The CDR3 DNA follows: TGTGCCAGCAGCCAAGATCAGGGGACTAGCGGGAGTTCAGAGACCCAGTACTTC. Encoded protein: CASSQDQGTSGSSETQYF.

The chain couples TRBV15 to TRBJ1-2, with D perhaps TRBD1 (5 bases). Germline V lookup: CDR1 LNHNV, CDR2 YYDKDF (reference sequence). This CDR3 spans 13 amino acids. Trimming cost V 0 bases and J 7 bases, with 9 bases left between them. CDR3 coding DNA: TGTGCCACCAGCAGAGAGGCAGGGATTGGCTACACCTTC. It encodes CATSREAGIGYTF.

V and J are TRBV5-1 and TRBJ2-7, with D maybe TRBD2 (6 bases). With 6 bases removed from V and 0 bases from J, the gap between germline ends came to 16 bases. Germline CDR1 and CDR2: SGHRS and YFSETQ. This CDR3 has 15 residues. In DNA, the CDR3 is TGCGCCAGCACTGGGGGTCGGGGGACCTCCTACGAGCAGTACTTC. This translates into CASTGGRGTSYEQYF.

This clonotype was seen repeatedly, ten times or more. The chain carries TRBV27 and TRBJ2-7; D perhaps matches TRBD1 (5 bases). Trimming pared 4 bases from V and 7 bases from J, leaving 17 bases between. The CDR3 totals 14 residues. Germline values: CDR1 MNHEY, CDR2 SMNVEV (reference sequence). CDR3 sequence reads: CASSWGSGSGEQYF. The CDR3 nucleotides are TGTGCCAGCAGTTGGGGTTCAGGGTCGGGTGAGCAGTACTTC.

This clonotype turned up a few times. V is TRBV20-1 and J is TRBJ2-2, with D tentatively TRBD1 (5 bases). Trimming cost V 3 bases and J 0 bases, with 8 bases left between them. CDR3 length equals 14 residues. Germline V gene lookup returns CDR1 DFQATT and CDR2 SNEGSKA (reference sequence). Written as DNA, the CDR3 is TGCAGTGCTAGGGCAGGGTCGAACACCGGGGAGCTGTTTTTT. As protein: CSARAGSNTGELFF.